A single sample is the source of the 3 T cell receptor beta chains below, sequenced in a study of blood T cell repertoires in COVID-19. Assay: immunoSEQ multiplex PCR; the TCRdb copy retains only in-frame clones and omits some. The sample shows 150,000 to 200,000 clones, roughly three quarters of them seen only once. The sample taken for sequencing was PBMCs or T cells enriched from blood (not recorded which). The source is a man aged 55 to 69 who had been exposed to COVID-19.

A remark on this clone: Other DNA sequences within the sample encode an identical CDR3. The chain is built from TRBV12-3 or TRBV12-4 and TRBJ2-5, with a possible D match to TRBD1 (5 bases). The ends were cut back, 3 bases at V and 2 bases at J, with 7 bases in the middle. The CDR3 is 13 residues long. CDR3 region: CASSFAGQETQYF. The CDR3 nucleotides are TGTGCCAGCAGTTTTGCAGGGCAAGAGACCCAGTACTTC.

The genes are TRBV13 and TRBJ2-3; 9 bases map to TRBD2. Germline V gene sequence: CDR1 PRHDT, CDR2 FYEKMQ (reference sequence). With 5 bases clipped from V and 5 bases from J, the junction kept 20 bases outside the gene matches. The CDR3 sequence is 19 residues long. CDR3 amino acids: CASSPGAGSGRFLIDTQYF. CDR3 DNA sequence: TGTGCCAGCAGCCCCGGGGCTGGCAGCGGGAGGTTTTTAATAGATACGCAGTATTTT.

V and J are TRBV5-1 and TRBJ2-3; D possibly corresponds to TRBD2 (5 bases). Germline values: CDR1 SGHRS, CDR2 YFSETQ. The CDR3 spans 15 residues. V was pared by 4 bases and J by 0 bases, with 12 bases between. CDR3 DNA sequence: TGCGCCAGCAGCCTACTAGGAAAAAGCACAGATACGCAGTATTTT. Protein product: CASSLLGKSTDTQYF.